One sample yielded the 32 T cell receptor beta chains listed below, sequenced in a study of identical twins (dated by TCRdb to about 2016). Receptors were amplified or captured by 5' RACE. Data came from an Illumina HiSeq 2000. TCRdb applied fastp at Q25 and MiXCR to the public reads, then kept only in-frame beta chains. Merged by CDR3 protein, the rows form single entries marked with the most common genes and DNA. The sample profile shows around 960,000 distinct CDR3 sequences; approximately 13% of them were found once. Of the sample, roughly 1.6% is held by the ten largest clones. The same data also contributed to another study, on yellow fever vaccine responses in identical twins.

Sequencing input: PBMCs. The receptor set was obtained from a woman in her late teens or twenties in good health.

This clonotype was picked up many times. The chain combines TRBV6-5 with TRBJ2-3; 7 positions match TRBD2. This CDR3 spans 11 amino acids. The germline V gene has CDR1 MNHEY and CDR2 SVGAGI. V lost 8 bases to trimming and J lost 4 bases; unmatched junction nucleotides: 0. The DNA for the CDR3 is TGTGCCAGCGGGGGGGCAGATACGCAGTATTTT. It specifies CASGGADTQYF.

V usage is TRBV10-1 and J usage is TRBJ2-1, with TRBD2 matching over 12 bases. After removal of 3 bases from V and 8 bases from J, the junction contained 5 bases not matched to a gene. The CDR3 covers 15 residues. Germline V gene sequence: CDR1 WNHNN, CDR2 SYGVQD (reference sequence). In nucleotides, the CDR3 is TGCGCCAGCAGTGAAGGGTCTAGCGGGAGGGATGAGCAGTTCTTC. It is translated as CASSEGSSGRDEQFF.

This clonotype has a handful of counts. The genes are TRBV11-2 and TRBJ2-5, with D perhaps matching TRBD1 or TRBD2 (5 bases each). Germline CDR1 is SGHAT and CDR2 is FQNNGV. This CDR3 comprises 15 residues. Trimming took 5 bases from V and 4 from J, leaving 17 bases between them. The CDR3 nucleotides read TGTGCCAGCAGCCCCCTCGACTCGGGACGAGAGACCCAGTACTTC. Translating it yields CASSPLDSGRETQYF.

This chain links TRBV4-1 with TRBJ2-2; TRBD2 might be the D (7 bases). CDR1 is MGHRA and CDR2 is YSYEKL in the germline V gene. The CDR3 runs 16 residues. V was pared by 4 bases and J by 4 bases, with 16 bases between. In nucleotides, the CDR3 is TGCGCCAGCAGCCTCCAACAGGGAGGGATCACCGGGGAGCTGTTTTTT. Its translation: CASSLQQGGITGELFF.

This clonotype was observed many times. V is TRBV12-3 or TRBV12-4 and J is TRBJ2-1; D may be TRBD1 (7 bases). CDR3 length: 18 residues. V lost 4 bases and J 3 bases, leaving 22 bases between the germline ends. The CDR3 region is CASSSVVGGDRLYNEQFF. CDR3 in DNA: TGTGCCAGCAGTTCGGTGGTTGGAGGGGACAGACTCTACAATGAGCAGTTCTTC.

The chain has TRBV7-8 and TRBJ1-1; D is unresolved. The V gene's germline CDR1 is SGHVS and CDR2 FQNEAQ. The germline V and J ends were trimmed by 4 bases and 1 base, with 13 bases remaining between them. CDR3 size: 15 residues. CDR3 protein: CASSSLRGRNTEAFF. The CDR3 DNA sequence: TGTGCCAGCAGCTCCCTACGTGGGAGGAACACTGAAGCTTTCTTT.

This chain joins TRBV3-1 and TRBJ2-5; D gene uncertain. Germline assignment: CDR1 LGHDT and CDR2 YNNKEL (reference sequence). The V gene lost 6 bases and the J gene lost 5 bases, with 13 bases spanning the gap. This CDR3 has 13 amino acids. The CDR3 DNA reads TGTGCCAGCAGACAGACCGGTGGGGAGACCCAGTACTTC. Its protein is CASRQTGGETQYF.

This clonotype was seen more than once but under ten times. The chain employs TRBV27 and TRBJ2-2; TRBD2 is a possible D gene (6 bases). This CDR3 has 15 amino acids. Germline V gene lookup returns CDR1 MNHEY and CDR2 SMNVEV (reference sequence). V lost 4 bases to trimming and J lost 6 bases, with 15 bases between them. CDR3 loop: CASSYQSSVAGELFF. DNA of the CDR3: TGTGCCAGCAGTTATCAATCTAGCGTGGCCGGGGAGCTGTTTTTT.

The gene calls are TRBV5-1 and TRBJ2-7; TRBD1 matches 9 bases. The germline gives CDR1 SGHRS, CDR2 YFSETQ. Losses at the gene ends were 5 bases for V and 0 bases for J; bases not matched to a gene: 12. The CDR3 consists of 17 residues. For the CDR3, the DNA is TGCGCCAGCAGGTTGACACCTCCGGGACAGGGCTCCTACGAGCAGTACTTC. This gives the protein CASRLTPPGQGSYEQYF. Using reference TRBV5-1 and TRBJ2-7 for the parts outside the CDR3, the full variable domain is KAGVTQTPRYLIKTRGQQVTLSCSPISGHRSVSWYQQTPGQGLQFLFEYFSETQRNKGNFPGRFSGRQFSNSRSEMNVSTLELGDSALYLCASRLTPPGQGSYEQYFGPGTRLTVT.

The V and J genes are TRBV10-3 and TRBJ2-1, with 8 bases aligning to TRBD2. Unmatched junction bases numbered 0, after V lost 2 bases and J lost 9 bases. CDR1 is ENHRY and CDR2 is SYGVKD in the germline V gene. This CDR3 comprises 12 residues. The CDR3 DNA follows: TGTGCCATCAGTGAGCGGGGGGGTGAGCAGTTCTTC. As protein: CAISERGGEQFF.

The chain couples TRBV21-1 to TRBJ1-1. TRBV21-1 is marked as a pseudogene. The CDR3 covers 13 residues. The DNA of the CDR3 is TGTGCCAGCAGCAAAGTGAAGAACACTGAAGCTTTCTTT. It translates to CASSKVKNTEAFF.

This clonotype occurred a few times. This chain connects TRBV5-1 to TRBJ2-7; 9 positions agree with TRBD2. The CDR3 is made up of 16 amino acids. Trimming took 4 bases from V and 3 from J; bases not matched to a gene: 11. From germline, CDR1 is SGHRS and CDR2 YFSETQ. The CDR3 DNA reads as TGCGCCAGCAGCCCGGGGGGACTAGCTGATTACTACGAGCAGTACTTC. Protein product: CASSPGGLADYYEQYF.

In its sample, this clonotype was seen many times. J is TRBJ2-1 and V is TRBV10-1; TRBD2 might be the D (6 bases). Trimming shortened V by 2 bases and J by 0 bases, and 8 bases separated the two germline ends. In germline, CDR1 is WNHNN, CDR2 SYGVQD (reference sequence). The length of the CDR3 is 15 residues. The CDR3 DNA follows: TGCGCCAGCAGTGAGCGGGGGAGCTCCTACAATGAGCAGTTCTTC. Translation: CASSERGSSYNEQFF.

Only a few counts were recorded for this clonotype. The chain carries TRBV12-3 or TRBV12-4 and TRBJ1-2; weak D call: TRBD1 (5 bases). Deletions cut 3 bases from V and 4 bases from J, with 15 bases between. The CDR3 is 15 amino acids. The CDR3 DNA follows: TGTGCCAGCAGTTTTCGAAGGGGCGGCGGCTATGGCTACACCTTC. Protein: CASSFRRGGGYGYTF.

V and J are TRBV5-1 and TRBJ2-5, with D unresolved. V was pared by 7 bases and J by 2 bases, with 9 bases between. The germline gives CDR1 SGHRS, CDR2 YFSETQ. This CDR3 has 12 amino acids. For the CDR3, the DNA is TGCGCCAGCGGCTATTATCAAGAGACCCAGTACTTC. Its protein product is CASGYYQETQYF.

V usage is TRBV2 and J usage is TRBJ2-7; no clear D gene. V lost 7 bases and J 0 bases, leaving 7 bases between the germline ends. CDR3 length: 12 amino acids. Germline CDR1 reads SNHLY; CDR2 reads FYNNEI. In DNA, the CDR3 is TGTGCCAGCAAGGATAACTCCTACGAGCAGTACTTC. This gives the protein CASKDNSYEQYF.

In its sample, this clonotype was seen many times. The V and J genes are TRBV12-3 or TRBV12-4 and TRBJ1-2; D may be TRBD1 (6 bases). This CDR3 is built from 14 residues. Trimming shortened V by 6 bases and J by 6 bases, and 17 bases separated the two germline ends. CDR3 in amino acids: CASRGRGPSDGYTF. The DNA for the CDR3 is TGTGCCAGCAGGGGCCGGGGGCCGTCGGATGGCTACACCTTC.

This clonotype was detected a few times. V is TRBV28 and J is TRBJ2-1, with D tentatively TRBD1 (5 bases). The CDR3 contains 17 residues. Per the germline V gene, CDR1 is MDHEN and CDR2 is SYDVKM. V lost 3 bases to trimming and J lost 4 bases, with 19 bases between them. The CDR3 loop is CASSLGPNDRPYNEQFF. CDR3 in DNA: TGTGCCAGCAGTTTGGGGCCTAACGACCGGCCTTACAATGAGCAGTTCTTC.

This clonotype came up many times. The CDR3 DNA reads TGTGCCAGCAGCCCTCGGCCGTTCAATGAGCAGTTCTTC. Amino acid sequence: CASSPRPFNEQFF. The chain is built from TRBV7-9 and TRBJ2-1; D not resolved. This CDR3 is 13 amino acids long. The germline V gene has CDR1 SEHNR and CDR2 FQNEAQ (reference sequence). The V and J ends lost 5 bases and 6 bases respectively, with 11 bases between them. The variable domain in full, with the rest retrieved from reference TRBV7-9 and TRBJ2-1, is DTGVSQNPRHKITKRGQNVTFRCDPISEHNRLYWYRQTLGQGPEFLTYFQNEAQLEKSRLLSDRFSAERPKGSFSTLEIQRTEQGDSAMYLCASSPRPFNEQFFGPGTRLTVL.

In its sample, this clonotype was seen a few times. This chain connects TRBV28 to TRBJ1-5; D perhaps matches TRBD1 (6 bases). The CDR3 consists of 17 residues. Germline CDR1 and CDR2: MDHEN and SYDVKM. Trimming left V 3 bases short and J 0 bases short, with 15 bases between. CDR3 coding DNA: TGTGCCAGCAGTTTGTTATCGGGACAAAATAGCAATCAGCCCCAGCATTTT. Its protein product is CASSLLSGQNSNQPQHF.

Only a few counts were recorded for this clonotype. The CDR3 spells CAAKYVLAELINEQFF. For the CDR3, the DNA is TGTGCCGCGAAATACGTACTAGCGGAGCTTATCAATGAGCAGTTCTTC. The J gene is TRBJ2-1, the V gene TRBV28; TRBD2 matches 8 bases. The junction had 18 bases not matched to a gene; V was cut back by 11 bases and J by 6 bases. Germline CDR1 reads MDHEN; CDR2 reads SYDVKM. The CDR3 consists of 16 residues.

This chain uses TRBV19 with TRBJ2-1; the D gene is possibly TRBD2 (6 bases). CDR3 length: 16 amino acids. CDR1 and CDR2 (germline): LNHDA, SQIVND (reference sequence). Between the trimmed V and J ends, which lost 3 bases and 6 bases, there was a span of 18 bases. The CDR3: CASSIRIGGRFNEQFF. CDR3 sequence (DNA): TGTGCCAGTAGTATCCGGATTGGGGGGAGGTTCAATGAGCAGTTCTTC.

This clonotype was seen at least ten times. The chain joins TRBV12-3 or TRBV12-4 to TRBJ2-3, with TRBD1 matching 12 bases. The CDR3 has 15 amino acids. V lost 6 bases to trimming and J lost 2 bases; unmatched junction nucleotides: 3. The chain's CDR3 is CASRGTGGDTDTQYF. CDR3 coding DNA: TGTGCCAGCAGAGGGACAGGGGGCGACACAGATACGCAGTATTTT.

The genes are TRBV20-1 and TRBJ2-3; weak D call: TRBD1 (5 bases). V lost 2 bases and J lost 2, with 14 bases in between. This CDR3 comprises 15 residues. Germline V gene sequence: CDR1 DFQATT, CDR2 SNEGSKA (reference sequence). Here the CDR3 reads CSARKGLIFTDTQYF. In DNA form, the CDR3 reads TGCAGTGCTAGAAAGGGGCTAATTTTCACAGATACGCAGTATTTT.

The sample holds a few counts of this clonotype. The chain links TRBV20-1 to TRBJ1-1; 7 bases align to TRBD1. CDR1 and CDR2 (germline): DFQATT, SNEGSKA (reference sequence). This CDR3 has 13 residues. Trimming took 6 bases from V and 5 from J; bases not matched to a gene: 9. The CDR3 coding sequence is TGCAGTGCCACACGAGGGGGCATTACTGAAGCTTTCTTT. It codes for CSATRGGITEAFF.

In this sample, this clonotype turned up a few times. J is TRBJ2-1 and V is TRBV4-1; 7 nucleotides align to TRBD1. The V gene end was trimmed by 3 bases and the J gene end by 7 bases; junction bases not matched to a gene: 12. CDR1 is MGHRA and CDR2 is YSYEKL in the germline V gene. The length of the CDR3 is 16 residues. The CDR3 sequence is CASSHQGESPWNEQFF. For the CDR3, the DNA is TGCGCCAGCAGCCATCAGGGGGAGAGCCCGTGGAATGAGCAGTTCTTC.

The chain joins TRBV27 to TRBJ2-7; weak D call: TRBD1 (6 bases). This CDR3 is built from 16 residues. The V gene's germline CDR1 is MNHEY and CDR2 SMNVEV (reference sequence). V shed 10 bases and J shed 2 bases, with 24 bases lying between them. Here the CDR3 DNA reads TGTGCCAACCCTTCTTCAGGGACATATCAAGCCTACGAGCAGTACGTC. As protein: CANPSSGTYQAYEQYV.

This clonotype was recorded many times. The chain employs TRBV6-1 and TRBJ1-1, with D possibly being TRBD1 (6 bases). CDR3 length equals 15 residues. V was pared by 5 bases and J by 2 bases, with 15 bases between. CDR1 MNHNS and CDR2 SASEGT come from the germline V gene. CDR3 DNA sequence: TGTGCCAGCAGTACCATCGTGGGGGGCAACACTGAAGCTTTCTTT. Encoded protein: CASSTIVGGNTEAFF.

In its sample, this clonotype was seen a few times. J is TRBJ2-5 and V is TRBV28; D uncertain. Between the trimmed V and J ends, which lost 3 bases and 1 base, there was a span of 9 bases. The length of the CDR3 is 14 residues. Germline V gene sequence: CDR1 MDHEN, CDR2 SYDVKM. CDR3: CASSFSSLQETQYF. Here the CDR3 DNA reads TGTGCCAGCAGTTTCAGCTCACTCCAAGAGACCCAGTACTTC.

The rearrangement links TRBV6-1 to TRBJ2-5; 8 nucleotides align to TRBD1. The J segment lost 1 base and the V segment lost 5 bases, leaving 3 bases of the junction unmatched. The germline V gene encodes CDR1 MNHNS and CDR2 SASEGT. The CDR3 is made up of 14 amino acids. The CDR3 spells CASSRDRTQETQYF. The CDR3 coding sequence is TGTGCCAGCAGTCGGGACAGGACCCAAGAGACCCAGTACTTC.

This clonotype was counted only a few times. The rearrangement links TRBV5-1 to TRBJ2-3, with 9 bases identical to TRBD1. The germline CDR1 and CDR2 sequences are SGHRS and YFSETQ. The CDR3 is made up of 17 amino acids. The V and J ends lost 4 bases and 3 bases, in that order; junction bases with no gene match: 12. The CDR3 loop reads CASSQKIQGAGTDTQYF. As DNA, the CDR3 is TGCGCCAGCAGCCAGAAAATACAGGGGGCCGGGACAGATACGCAGTATTTT.

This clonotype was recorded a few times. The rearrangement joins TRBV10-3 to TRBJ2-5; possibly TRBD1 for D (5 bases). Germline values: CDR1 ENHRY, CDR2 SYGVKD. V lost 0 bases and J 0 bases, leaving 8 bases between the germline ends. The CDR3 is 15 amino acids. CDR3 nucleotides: TGTGCCATCAGTGAGTCAGGGGCCTACCAAGAGACCCAGTACTTC. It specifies CAISESGAYQETQYF.